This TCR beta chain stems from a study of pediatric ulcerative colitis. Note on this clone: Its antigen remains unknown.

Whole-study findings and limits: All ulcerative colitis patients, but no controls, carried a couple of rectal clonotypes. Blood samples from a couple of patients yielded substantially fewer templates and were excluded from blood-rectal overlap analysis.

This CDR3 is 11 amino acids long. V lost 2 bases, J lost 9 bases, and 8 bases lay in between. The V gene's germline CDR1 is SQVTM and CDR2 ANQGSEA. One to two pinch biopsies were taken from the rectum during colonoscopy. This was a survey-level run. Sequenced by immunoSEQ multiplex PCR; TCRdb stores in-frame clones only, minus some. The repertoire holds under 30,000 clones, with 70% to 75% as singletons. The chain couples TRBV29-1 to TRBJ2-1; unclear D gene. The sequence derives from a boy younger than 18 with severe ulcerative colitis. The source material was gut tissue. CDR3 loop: CSVERIAEQFF. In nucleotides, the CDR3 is TGCAGCGTTGAACGAATAGCTGAGCAGTTCTTC.